The clone carrying this TCR beta chain was counted a few times. This sample is part of a study of blood T cell repertoires in COVID-19. Whole-study context: Specimens from acute and convalescent COVID-19 originated in the United States, Italy and Spain.

Per the study methods: Using reference gene primer amplification, nucleated cell counts were estimated. The repertoire was sequenced with immunoSEQ multiplex PCR; TCRdb's copy has only in-frame clones and lacks some. V and J calls and clone size are copied from that table; D and trimming were computed from the DNA. The sample yields over 100,000 clones, 70% to 90% seen once. The germline V gene has CDR1 MGHDK and CDR2 SYGVNS. V lost 4 bases and J 3 bases, leaving 9 bases between the germline ends. The CDR3 runs 13 residues. Sequenced: peripheral blood. The receptor was isolated from a man between 50 and 59 years old with active or convalescent COVID-19. The V gene is TRBV25-1, the J gene TRBJ1-1; no clear D. The CDR3 loop is CASSGYVDTEAFF. CDR3 DNA: TGTGCCAGCAGTGGGTACGTAGACACTGAAGCTTTCTTT.